This TCR beta chain was identified during a study of graft-versus-host responses after intestinal transplantation listed by TCRdb under 2021. Study-wide context: Recipients received multivisceral, liver-intestinal, or isolated intestinal transplants. Every recipient was given anti-thymocyte globulin induction, then maintenance tacrolimus and steroids for 2 to 3 years. After intestinal transplantation, graft-versus-host and host-versus-graft alloreactive T cell clones were followed in the graft, circulation and bone marrow using bulk TCR-beta CDR3 sequencing. To identify alloreactive clones, pre-transplant mixed lymphocyte reaction products were sequenced and compared with unstimulated pre-transplant donor and recipient T cells. The cohort enrolled some 23 intestinal transplant recipients including one retransplant, and a few patients lacking pretransplant specimens were excluded. A peak of at least 4% donor T cells among recipient peripheral blood mononuclear cells was the definition used for donor T cell macrochimerism. Instead of going to the commercial service, samples from a few later patients were sequenced in-house on an Illumina MiSeq and processed with MiXCR. Broader findings and caveats from the paper: The conclusions were limited by the relatively low number and heterogeneity of the intestinal transplant patients. GvH clones were detected in recipient bone marrow, and some of these GvH clones were observed earlier in ileal mucosa or blood, consistent with an intestinal mucosal origin. Patients with donor T cell macrochimerism had high GvH to HvG T cell clonal ratios in their allografts. Early after transplant, peak levels of circulating GvH clones were found to be associated with declines in HvG clones.

As regards this clone: Its cognate antigen has yet to be identified. The sample holds no much larger clone one base away, and base qualities are not on file.

Measured from the cysteine to the phenylalanine, the CDR3 is 14 residues long. Only the CDR3 DNA stays, 42 bases, in frame from base 1. Trimming at the junction amounts to 2 bases on V and 10 bases on J, and the germline ends lie 15 bases apart. CDR1 and CDR2 are read off the germline V gene as ENHRY and SYGVKD. Blood samples were collected up to 4 times in the first month after transplant and then at least monthly when available. Receptor libraries were prepared by the immunoSEQ multiplex PCR assay. For most patients, high-throughput TCR-beta CDR3 sequencing of genomic DNA was performed by Adaptive Biotechnologies. Under the source paper's analysis protocol: TCR sequencing data for 15 to 20 patients were retrieved from Adaptive's ImmunoSEQ software; a few other patients were processed with MiXCR and VDJtools. CDR3 nucleotide sequences shared between donor and recipient were removed because their origin could not be assigned. At least 2-fold expansion over unstimulated cells and a minimum CFSE-low frequency of 0.002% (template counts) or 0.001% (read counts) were required for clones to be classified as alloreactive. Mappable clones were those detected in sequenced pre-transplant spleen, lymph node, or MLR CFSE-low populations of the donor or recipient. Cumulative frequency of alloreactive clones was calculated as a percentage of all sequences weighted by copy number. In its TCRdb copy, this immuneACCESS table keeps in-frame sequences only and misses some clones. Where compared with another copy, unresolved V genes explain less than half of these, and the others have no known cause. That table gives V, J and clone size, and the DNA gave D and trimming. The sample table lists nearly 100,000 clones, 90% of them with a count of one. 15% to 20% of the sample comes from the top ten.

The starting material was PBMCs, obtained 450 to 460 days after intestinal transplant. The rearranged chain carries TRBV10-3 and TRBJ2-1; the D gene is not confidently resolved. This TCR came from a human patient who received an intestinal transplant, so some T cells may come from the graft donor. The nucleotide sequence is TGTGCCATCAGTGAGGGGCCAATGACCGGCGAGCAGTTCTTC. Translation gives CAISEGPMTGEQFF.